Below, 22 T cell receptor beta chains from the same sample are listed, as sequenced in a study of neurological immune-mediated disorders. MiXCR, run by TCRdb on the 5' RACE reads, gives a single entry per CDR3 protein. The sample has approximately 130,000 distinct CDR3 sequences, roughly 3.2% seen once; the top ten hold about 1.2%. Sequences were obtained from PBMCs. The receptors come from a woman in her 30s with multiple sclerosis.

This clonotype was counted at least ten times. The chain is built from TRBV18 and TRBJ2-1, with 11 bases that match TRBD2. V shed 0 bases, J shed 8 bases, and the junction held 6 bases outside the gene matches. The CDR3 has 16 amino acids. Germline values: CDR1 KGHSH, CDR2 LQKENI. The CDR3 sequence is CASSPPLAGGPDEQFF. CDR3 coding DNA: TGTGCCAGCTCACCACCGTTAGCGGGGGGGCCTGATGAGCAGTTCTTC.

There are a few counts of this clonotype. The chain links TRBV5-1 to TRBJ1-1, with TRBD1 matching over 8 bases. CDR3 length: 16 residues. Germline V gene lookup returns CDR1 SGHRS and CDR2 YFSETQ. V shed 3 bases and J 5 bases; nucleotides not matched to a gene: 12. In DNA, the CDR3 is TGCGCCAGCAGCTCGAACCCCGGACAGGGAGGGACTGAAGCTTTCTTT. It is translated as CASSSNPGQGGTEAFF.

At least ten counts were recorded for this clonotype. The chain uses TRBV6-5 and TRBJ2-1; D is unresolved. Trimming took off 2 bases at V and 8 bases at J, with 16 bases between the two ends. There are 15 residues in the CDR3. CDR1 is MNHEY, CDR2 SVGAGI, per germline. The CDR3 here is CASSYGVSKKYEQFF. For the CDR3, the DNA is TGTGCCAGCAGTTACGGCGTGAGCAAAAAGTATGAGCAGTTCTTC.

At least ten counts were recorded for this clonotype. CDR3 nucleotide sequence: TGTGCCAGCAGTTCCCACCGACAGGGCCGGTACAAGAAGCAGTACTTC. It codes for CASSSHRQGRYKKQYF. The chain carries TRBV6-5 and TRBJ2-7; 7 nucleotides align to TRBD1. V was clipped by 4 bases and J by 8 bases; unmatched bases: 17. Germline V CDR1 and CDR2: MNHEY, SVGAGI. The CDR3 is 16 amino acids.

This clonotype was detected many times. The J gene is TRBJ1-6, the V gene TRBV6-5; 9 positions agree with TRBD1. After removal of 0 bases from V and 8 bases from J, the junction contained 5 bases not matched to a gene. Germline CDR1 MNHEY, CDR2 SVGAGI. The CDR3 loop spans 16 amino acids. Here the CDR3 DNA reads TGTGCCAGCAGTTACTCGCTGGGACAGGGCTATTCACCCCTCCACTTT. Protein sequence: CASSYSLGQGYSPLHF.

This clonotype has at least ten counts. V and J are TRBV7-9 and TRBJ1-1; D is uncertain. This CDR3 contains 14 residues. Trimming took off 2 bases at V and 5 bases at J, with 12 bases between the two ends. Germline loops: CDR1 SEHNR, CDR2 FQNEAQ (reference sequence). CDR3 bases: TGTGCCAGCAGCTTAACGGACGGACTTACTGAAGCTTTCTTT. Amino acids: CASSLTDGLTEAFF.

Remarks on this clonotype: One base away lies a much larger clone, so this may be a sequencing read error. CDR3: CASSGRGDQHQHF. The DNA for the CDR3 is TGTGCCAGCAGCGGCAGGGGGGATCAGCACCAGCATTTT. The chain couples TRBV7-2 to TRBJ1-5; TRBD1 matches 7 bases. Looked up from germline, CDR1 is SGHTA and CDR2 is FQGNSA. The CDR3 runs to 13 residues.

This clonotype was observed at least ten times. The CDR3 sequence: CASSLDRESNYEQYF. CDR3 bases: TGTGCCAGCAGCCTGGACAGGGAAAGCAACTACGAGCAGTACTTC. V is TRBV5-6 and J is TRBJ2-7; 8 bases agree with TRBD1. The CDR3 has 15 amino acids. Germline V lookup: CDR1 SGHDT, CDR2 YYEEEE. With V trimmed by 4 bases and J by 3 bases, 9 bases remained unmatched.

This clonotype has at least ten counts. This chain links TRBV2 with TRBJ1-1, with TRBD1 as a possible D gene (5 bases). V lost 3 bases to trimming and J lost 6 bases, with 11 bases between them. The germline V gene has CDR1 SNHLY and CDR2 FYNNEI. The CDR3 runs 13 residues. CDR3 amino acids: CASSEEGISEAFF. The CDR3 region has the DNA TGTGCCAGCAGTGAGGAGGGGATATCTGAAGCTTTCTTT.

This clonotype was counted at least ten times. V gene TRBV20-1 combines with J gene TRBJ2-7; 7 bases line up with TRBD2. The CDR3 spans 13 residues. V was pared by 7 bases and J by 2 bases, with 8 bases of the junction left unmatched. Germline V gene sequence: CDR1 DFQATT, CDR2 SNEGSKA (reference sequence). In DNA form, the CDR3 reads TGCAGTGGACAGTGGGAGGGGACCTACGAGCAGTACTTC. It specifies CSGQWEGTYEQYF.

This clonotype was detected ten times or more. The genes are TRBV20-1 and TRBJ1-1; tentatively, D is TRBD1 (5 bases). The length of the CDR3 is 13 residues. The V end lost 3 bases, the J end lost 2 bases, and 10 bases lay between the germline ends. Per germline, CDR1 DFQATT and CDR2 SNEGSKA (reference sequence). The CDR3 protein is CSASRRVNTEAFF. The DNA for the CDR3 is TGCAGTGCTAGCCGCAGGGTCAACACTGAAGCTTTCTTT.

This clonotype showed up many times. The chain carries TRBV20-1 and TRBJ2-5; TRBD2 is a possible D gene (5 bases). The CDR3 runs 11 residues. V lost 8 bases and J lost 3, with 10 bases in between. Germline-derived CDR1 and CDR2 are DFQATT and SNEGSKA (reference sequence). The CDR3 here is CSTGVKETQYF. CDR3 nucleotide sequence: TGCAGTACCGGGGTTAAAGAGACCCAGTACTTC.

This clonotype was detected many times. The V and J genes are TRBV14 and TRBJ1-2, with TRBD1 matching over 8 bases. This CDR3 comprises 18 residues. Germline assignment: CDR1 SGHDN and CDR2 FVKESK. V was clipped by 2 bases and J by 1 base; unmatched bases: 12. The chain's CDR3 is CASSQMTGRGPYNYGYTF. The CDR3, as DNA: TGTGCCAGCAGCCAAATGACGGGCAGGGGGCCTTATAACTATGGCTACACCTTC.

This chain joins TRBV5-1 and TRBJ2-7; TRBD2 is a possible D gene (6 bases). The end of the DNA is better explained by TRBJ2-1, so the J call may be wrong. CDR3 length equals 14 residues. Germline loops: CDR1 SGHRS, CDR2 YFSETQ. This chain's CDR3 is CASSLGAGSDEQFF. The CDR3 nucleotides are TGCGCCAGCAGCTTGGGTGCGGGGTCGGATGAGCAGTTCTTC.

This clonotype was counted at least ten times. This chain joins TRBV7-2 and TRBJ1-1; a weak D match, TRBD1 (5 bases). V gave up 5 bases and J gave up 5 bases, with 30 bases separating them. CDR1 and CDR2 from the germline V gene are SGHTA and FQGNSA. The CDR3 extends over 19 amino acids. Here the CDR3 DNA reads TGTGCCAGCAGCCCCTTCGGGCCCGGGGCAGTGTCGGCGGTGACTGAAGCTTTCTTT. The encoded protein is CASSPFGPGAVSAVTEAFF.

This clonotype was seen ten or more times. V is TRBV7-6 and J is TRBJ2-1, with D unclear. This CDR3 is 14 amino acids long. The ends were cut back, 1 base at V and 4 bases at J, with 8 bases in the middle. Germline values: CDR1 SGHVS, CDR2 FNYEAQ. The CDR3 here is CASSLDSRYNEQFF. The CDR3 nucleotides read TGTGCCAGCAGCTTAGACTCCCGTTACAATGAGCAGTTCTTC.

This clonotype was recorded many times. This chain uses TRBV5-1 with TRBJ1-4, with 8 bases lining up with TRBD1. The length of the CDR3 is 17 residues. The ends lost 1 base at V and 0 bases at J; junction bases unmatched: 5. The germline gives CDR1 SGHRS, CDR2 YFSETQ. CDR3 in DNA: TGCGCCAGCAGCTTGCAGGGGGCAACTCCAACTAATGAAAAACTGTTTTTT. It specifies CASSLQGATPTNEKLFF. The full variable domain, its missing parts supplied by reference TRBV5-1 and TRBJ1-4, is KAGVTQTPRYLIKTRGQQVTLSCSPISGHRSVSWYQQTPGQGLQFLFEYFSETQRNKGNFPGRFSGRQFSNSRSEMNVSTLELGDSALYLCASSLQGATPTNEKLFFGSGTQLSVL.

This clonotype was seen at least ten times. The genes are TRBV27 and TRBJ2-1, with D possibly matching TRBD1 (5 bases). Germline V gene lookup returns CDR1 MNHEY and CDR2 SMNVEV (reference sequence). Trimming stripped 5 bases from V and 2 bases from J, with 16 bases between. This CDR3 comprises 16 residues. The CDR3: CASSPTSVGPYNEQFF. DNA of the CDR3: TGTGCCAGCAGTCCCACTTCGGTGGGGCCCTACAATGAGCAGTTCTTC.

This clonotype was observed many times. The gene calls are TRBV20-1 and TRBJ2-5; possibly TRBD1 or TRBD2 for D (6 bases each). This CDR3 has 13 residues. V was pared by 6 bases and J by 5 bases, with 16 bases between. Germline V gene lookup returns CDR1 DFQATT and CDR2 SNEGSKA (reference sequence). CDR3 bases: TGCAGTGCGGAATTGGGGGGCCTGGAGACCCAGTACTTC. This codes for CSAELGGLETQYF.

This clonotype was counted at least ten times. The chain has TRBV9 and TRBJ1-2; D unclear. Trimming removed 3 bases at V and 4 bases at J, with 13 bases between. Germline CDR1 and CDR2: SGDLS and YYNGEE. This CDR3 region has 14 residues. CDR3 sequence reads: CASSATMVGYGYTF. The CDR3, as DNA: TGTGCCAGCAGCGCGACAATGGTCGGCTATGGCTACACCTTC.

This clonotype has a count of ten or more. The chain employs TRBV18 and TRBJ1-1; 8 bases are shared with TRBD1. There are 13 residues in the CDR3. The V gene's germline CDR1 is KGHSH and CDR2 LQKENI. The trim removed 4 bases at V and 8 bases at J, leaving 6 bases unmatched. CDR3 in amino acids: CASSLRGQAEAFF. CDR3 sequence (DNA): TGTGCCAGCTCACTAAGGGGACAGGCAGAAGCTTTCTTT. Variable domain in full (rest from reference TRBV18 and TRBJ1-1): NAGVMQNPRHLVRRRGQEARLRCSPMKGHSHVYWYRQLPEEGLKFMVYLQKENIIDESGMPKERFSAEFPKEGPSILRIQQVVRGDSAAYFCASSLRGQAEAFFGQGTRLTVV.

Remarks on this clonotype: This may stem from a read error, because a much larger clone lies one nucleotide away. V is TRBV7-2 and J is TRBJ2-7, with D possibly being TRBD1 (6 bases). The CDR3 totals 13 residues. Germline V gene lookup returns CDR1 SGHTA and CDR2 FQGNSA. The DNA of the CDR3 is TGTGCCAGCAGCTTAGGGGGTGGGGGCGAGAAGTACTTC. Protein product: CASSLGGGGEKYF.